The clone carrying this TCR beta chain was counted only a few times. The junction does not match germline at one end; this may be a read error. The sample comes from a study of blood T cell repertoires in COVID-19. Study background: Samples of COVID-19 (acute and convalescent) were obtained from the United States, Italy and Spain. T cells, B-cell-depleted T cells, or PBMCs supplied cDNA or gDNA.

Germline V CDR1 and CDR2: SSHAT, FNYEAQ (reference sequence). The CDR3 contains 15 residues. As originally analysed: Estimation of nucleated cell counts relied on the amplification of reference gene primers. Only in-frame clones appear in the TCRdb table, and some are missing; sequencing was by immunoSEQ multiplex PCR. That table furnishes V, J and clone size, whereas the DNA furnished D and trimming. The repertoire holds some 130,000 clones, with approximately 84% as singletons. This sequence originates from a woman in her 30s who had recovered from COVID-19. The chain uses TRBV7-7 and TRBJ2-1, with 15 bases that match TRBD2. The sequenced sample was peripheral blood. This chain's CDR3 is CASSLGTSGGNEQFF. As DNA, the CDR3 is TGTGCTAGCAGCTTAGGGACTAGCGGGGGGAATGAGCAGTTCTTC.